Below are 9 T cell receptor beta chains sequenced from a single sample in a study of breast tumors, draining lymph nodes, adjacent tissues (dated by TCRdb to the mid-2010s). Lymph node samples came from the axillary draining lymph nodes of breast cancer patients. The library was generated by multiplex PCR. Sequencing was performed on an Illumina HiSeq 2000. Using fastp at Q25 and MiXCR, TCRdb reprocessed the public reads and kept productive beta chains. All rows with the same CDR3 protein become a single entry with the most common DNA and genes. This sample is represented by some 170,000 distinct CDR3 sequences; around 35% of them were singletons. Of the sample, more than 3.5% is held by the ten largest clones. The specimen sequenced was axillary lymph node tissue. Receptor source: a female donor with breast cancer. Some clones in this sample may be carry-over from other donors' samples.

This clonotype was seen repeatedly, ten times or more. The chain links TRBV7-9 to TRBJ2-7; the match to TRBD1 covers 10 bases. Germline trimming cut 5 bases from V and 3 bases from J; bases unmatched to any gene: 4. CDR3 size: 14 residues. Germline loops: CDR1 SEHNR, CDR2 FQNEAQ (reference sequence). The chain's CDR3 is CASSPRDRGYEQYF. The CDR3 DNA reads as TGTGCCAGCAGCCCCCGGGACAGGGGCTACGAGCAGTACTTC.

This chain connects TRBV19 to TRBJ1-5, with D tentatively TRBD1 (5 bases). V dropped 3 bases and J dropped 7 bases, with 16 bases sitting between them. The CDR3 is made up of 15 amino acids. Germline V gene sequence: CDR1 LNHDA, CDR2 SQIVND (reference sequence). The CDR3 bases are TGTGCCAGTAGTATCGACGGGGCGGCGGTACAGCCCCAGCATTTT. Translated: CASSIDGAAVQPQHF.

About this clonotype itself: Possible read error: a much larger clone is one base away. This chain joins TRBV28 and TRBJ2-1; D remains ambiguous. The germline V gene has CDR1 MDHEN and CDR2 SYDVKM. The CDR3 runs to 13 residues. V shed 3 bases and J shed 9 bases, with 12 bases lying between them. The DNA of the CDR3 is TGTGCCAGCAGTTTGGGTCAGCCTGGTGAGCAGTTCTTC. Its protein is CASSLGQPGEQFF.

The chain links TRBV5-1 to TRBJ2-1; D might be TRBD2 (6 bases). From germline, CDR1 is SGHRS and CDR2 YFSETQ. V was pared by 4 bases and J by 1 base, with 21 bases between. The CDR3 length is 18 residues. As DNA, the CDR3 is TGCGCCAGCAGCCCCACCACCGGGCGGGGCAGTTCCTACAATGAGCAGTTCTTC. As protein: CASSPTTGRGSSYNEQFF.

The sample holds many counts of this clonotype. V and J are TRBV7-8 and TRBJ2-3, with TRBD1 matching 8 bases. The CDR3 is 15 amino acids. The V and J ends lost 4 bases and 4 bases, in that order; junction bases with no gene match: 7. The V gene's germline CDR1 is SGHVS and CDR2 FQNEAQ. CDR3 DNA sequence: TGTGCCAGCAGCTCCAGGACAGGGAGGTCAGATACGCAGTATTTT. Translated, it gives CASSSRTGRSDTQYF.

The chain carries TRBV7-2 and TRBJ1-5; 7 bases line up with TRBD1. The germline gives CDR1 SGHTA, CDR2 FQGNSA. Losses at the gene ends were 2 bases for V and 14 bases for J; bases not matched to a gene: 15. This CDR3 region has 15 residues. CDR3 amino acids: CASSLTGAGLTYEHF. The DNA for the CDR3 is TGTGCCAGCAGCTTAACAGGGGCAGGCCTTACCTACGAGCATTTT.

This clonotype has just a few counts. A much bigger clone sits one base away, suggesting this may be a read error. The chain couples TRBV5-8 to TRBJ2-7; D call uncertain. Trimming shortened V by 1 base and J by 0 bases, and 11 bases separated the two germline ends. Germline V gives CDR1 SGHTS, CDR2 YDEGEE. The CDR3 has 15 amino acids. The CDR3 DNA follows: TGTGCCAGCAGCTTGAGGAGCGCGCCCTCCTACGAGCAGTACTTC. This encodes CASSLRSAPSYEQYF.

This chain uses TRBV19 with TRBJ2-2; TRBD2 matches 7 bases. The CDR3 runs to 16 residues. Unmatched junction bases numbered 11, after V lost 5 bases and J lost 5 bases. Germline V gene sequence: CDR1 LNHDA, CDR2 SQIVND (reference sequence). DNA for the CDR3: TGTGCCAGTAGTTTGTCGGGGGGTATAATGACCGGGGAGCTGTTTTTT. It translates to CASSLSGGIMTGELFF.

This clonotype has more than one count but fewer than ten. Since a much larger clone is just one base distant, this may be a read error. The J gene is TRBJ2-1, the V gene TRBV20-1; the D is unclear. The CDR3 consists of 14 residues. V lost 0 bases to trimming and J lost 9 bases, with 15 bases between them. In germline, CDR1 is DFQATT, CDR2 SNEGSKA (reference sequence). CDR3 sequence reads: CSARDPVLGTEQFF. As DNA, the CDR3 is TGCAGTGCTAGAGATCCGGTGTTGGGCACTGAGCAGTTCTTC.